This T cell receptor (beta chain) was sequenced for a study of patients and donors after allogeneic stem cell transplantation. V gave up 1 base and J gave up 1 base, with 13 bases separating them. Looked up from germline, CDR1 is SGHAT and CDR2 is FQNNGV. This CDR3 comprises 16 residues. MiXCR, applied by TCRdb to the RT-PCR reads, yields one record per CDR3 protein. The table records about 960,000 distinct CDR3 sequences, more than 15% of them present only once. The chain recombines TRBV11-2 with TRBJ2-5; the D gene is possibly TRBD1 (6 bases). What was sequenced was blood, either unsorted or a sorted T cell fraction (not recorded which). The sequence was obtained from a human donor who was either an allogeneic HSCT recipient or a stem cell or donor lymphocyte infusion donor (not recorded which). It is not recorded whose cells these are; they may come from a transplant donor. CDR3 region: CASSLGVGRGQETQYF. CDR3 DNA sequence: TGTGCCAGCAGCTTAGGAGTGGGCAGGGGCCAAGAGACCCAGTACTTC.